The rows below give T cell receptor beta chains drawn from one sample of a study of shared T cell receptors in the human thymus. Repertoires were generated with immunoSEQ multiplex PCR, while TCRdb's copy carries only in-frame clones and drops some. This table has approximately 490,000 clones, approximately 80% appearing once. In addition, the sample was reused for a study of human thymus T cells.

The sample comprised thymocytes. These receptors all stem from a boy under three years old with a congenital heart defect. The CDR3 runs from the conserved cysteine through the conserved F or W. A D gene is named only where the DNA matches it firmly. Clone size is not always given. Where it is, it says once, few, many or a class for expanded clones.

J: TRBJ2-3; D: TRBD2; size: -; V: TRBV4-1; DNA: TGCGCCAGCAGCCACCCACTAGCGGGAGGGAGCACAGATACGCAGTATTTT; CDR3: CASSHPLAGGSTDTQYF
J: TRBJ2-1; D: -; size: -; V: TRBV25-1; DNA: TGTGCCAGCAGTGATACCAGGGAGGTTGACAATGAGCAGTTCTTC; CDR3: CASSDTREVDNEQFF
J: TRBJ2-2; D: TRBD2; size: -; V: TRBV5-6; DNA: TGTGCCAGCAGCAGCGAGCGGGACGGCACCGGGGAGCTGTTTTTT; CDR3: CASSSERDGTGELFF
J: TRBJ1-4; D: -; size: -; V: TRBV28; DNA: TGTGCCAGCAGTTTTCGCGCAACTAATGAAAAACTGTTTTTT; CDR3: CASSFRATNEKLFF
J: TRBJ2-3; D: -; size: -; V: TRBV4-2; DNA: TGTGCCAGCAGCCCCCCCGGTGGCACAGATACGCAGTATTTT; CDR3: CASSPPGGTDTQYF
J: TRBJ2-1; D: -; size: -; V: TRBV4-3; DNA: TGCGCCAGCAGCCAAAGCCCTCCCGCGGATGAGCAGTTCTTC; CDR3: CASSQSPPADEQFF
J: TRBJ2-7; D: TRBD1; size: -; V: TRBV11-3; DNA: TGTGCCAGCAGCTTAGAAGCGACAGGGGAGGACTACGAGCAGTACTTC; CDR3: CASSLEATGEDYEQYF
J: TRBJ2-7; D: -; size: -; V: TRBV11-2; DNA: TGTGTCAGCAGCCGGCCCGACAGGGACTTCTCCTACGAGCAGTACTTC; CDR3: CVSSRPDRDFSYEQYF
J: TRBJ2-5; D: -; size: -; V: TRBV30; DNA: TGTGCCTGGAGTGTAGGTAGGGGGGAGACCCAGTACTTC; CDR3: CAWSVGRGETQYF
J: TRBJ2-3; D: TRBD1; size: -; V: TRBV9; DNA: TGTGCCAGCAGCGGACAGGGGGCCTACACAGATACGCAGTATTTT; CDR3: CASSGQGAYTDTQYF
J: TRBJ1-5; D: -; size: -; V: TRBV5-3; DNA: TGTGCCAGAAGCTTGATACAGGCCCGGTGCAATCAGCCCCAGCATTTT; CDR3: CARSLIQARCNQPQHF
J: TRBJ2-7; D: TRBD1; size: -; V: TRBV18; DNA: TGTGCCACCAACTCCAGGGGGCGCGGAGCCTACGAGCAGTACTTC; CDR3: CATNSRGRGAYEQYF
J: TRBJ1-5; D: -; size: -; V: TRBV30; DNA: TGTGCCTGGAGTCAGGAAGCGGGGGCCCGAAATCAGCCCCAGCATTTT; CDR3: CAWSQEAGARNQPQHF
J: TRBJ2-3; D: -; size: -; V: TRBV14; DNA: TGTGCCAGCCCCCTCGAGCCACAAGGCGGTACGCAGTATTTT; CDR3: CASPLEPQGGTQYF
J: TRBJ2-1; D: TRBD2; size: -; V: TRBV7-9; DNA: TGTGCTCCCAACGCCGGTGGACTAGAAGACGAGCAGTTCTTC; CDR3: CAPNAGGLEDEQFF
J: TRBJ2-2; D: TRBD2; size: few; V: TRBV7-6; DNA: TGTGCCAGCAGCTTAGGTACTAGCGGGAACACCGGGGAGCTGTTTTTT; CDR3: CASSLGTSGNTGELFF
J: TRBJ2-2; D: TRBD2; size: -; V: TRBV9; DNA: TGTGCCAGCAGCGCGTGGACTAGCGGGTGGAACACCGGGGAGCTGTTTTTT; CDR3: CASSAWTSGWNTGELFF
J: TRBJ1-2; D: -; size: -; V: TRBV30; DNA: TGTGCCTGGAGTGTCCTCAGCGGGGACGGCTACACCTTC; CDR3: CAWSVLSGDGYTF
J: TRBJ1-2; D: -; size: -; V: TRBV5-4; DNA: TGTGCCAGCAGCATCGGGAGATTGGGTAACTATGGCTACACCTTC; CDR3: CASSIGRLGNYGYTF
J: TRBJ2-7; D: -; size: -; V: TRBV21-1; DNA: TGTGCCACCTATATAGGGACTAGCGGGAGTCGCTCCTACGAGCAGTACTTC; CDR3: CATYIGTSGSRSYEQYF
J: TRBJ2-1; D: -; size: -; V: TRBV30; DNA: TGTGCCTGGAGAAAACTAGCCCCTGACAATGAGCAGTTCTTC; CDR3: CAWRKLAPDNEQFF
J: TRBJ2-7; D: TRBD2; size: -; V: TRBV15; DNA: TGTGCCACCAGCAGAGAAAAGGGCCCGGACCCGGGAGGGCCACTCTCCTACGAGCAGTACTTC; CDR3: CATSREKGPDPGGPLSYEQYF
J: TRBJ2-1; D: -; size: -; V: TRBV4-3; DNA: TGCGCCAGCAGCCAAGACCTTGCACTAACCTACAATGAGCAGTTCTTC; CDR3: CASSQDLALTYNEQFF
J: TRBJ1-4; D: TRBD1; size: -; V: TRBV19; DNA: TGTGCCAGTAGTATGGAGGGACAGGGTTCACCAACTAATGAAAAACTGTTTTTT; CDR3: CASSMEGQGSPTNEKLFF
J: TRBJ2-3; D: -; size: -; V: TRBV6-1; DNA: TGTGCCAGCGGTGGGGCACGGACAGATACGCAGTATTTT; CDR3: CASGGARTDTQYF
J: TRBJ2-1; D: TRBD2; size: once; V: TRBV7-6; DNA: TGTGCCAGCAGCCCCGGGATGAGACTAGCGGGTGGTAGGAATGAGCAGTTCTTC; CDR3: CASSPGMRLAGGRNEQFF
J: TRBJ2-5; D: TRBD2; size: once; V: TRBV10-1; DNA: TGCGCCAGCAGTGAAAACCTAGCGGGAGGGCCGGAAGAGACCCAGTACTTC; CDR3: CASSENLAGGPEETQYF
J: TRBJ2-7; D: TRBD1; size: -; V: TRBV5-6; DNA: TGTGCCAGCAGCTCCAGGGGAGAAGGGGGCAAATACGAGCAGTACTTC; CDR3: CASSSRGEGGKYEQYF
J: TRBJ2-1; D: -; size: -; V: TRBV25-1; DNA: TGTGCCAGCAGTGATCGAAGCGACAATGAGCAGTTCTTC; CDR3: CASSDRSDNEQFF
J: TRBJ2-5; D: TRBD2; size: -; V: TRBV5-1; DNA: TGCGCCAGCAGCTCTAGCGGCCCGGAGACCCAGTACTTC; CDR3: CASSSSGPETQYF